This T cell receptor (beta chain) emerged from a study of CD8+CD57+ T cells in acquired aplastic anemia. Trimming removed 2 bases from V and 7 bases from J, with 12 bases in between. The CDR3 consists of 15 residues. Germline assignment: CDR1 MNHNS and CDR2 SASEGT. Patients who underwent sequencing had shown CD8+CD57+ cell expansion by flow cytometry. This clonotype was detected only once. The template used for profiling TCR beta VDJ and CDR3 was genomic DNA. TCRdb passed the reads through MiXCR, listing each CDR3 protein once. The sample consists of roughly 200,000 distinct CDR3 sequences, roughly 65% of them appearing once.

Source material: sorted CD4+, CD8+, or CD8+CD57+ T cells (not recorded which) from PBMCs. This receptor was obtained from a human donor with aplastic anemia. The chain has TRBV6-1 and TRBJ1-6; D remains unclear. The CDR3 DNA follows: TGTGCCAGCAGTGAACGAGGGTTTGGCAATTCACCCCTCCACTTT. It codes for CASSERGFGNSPLHF.